This TCR beta chain was obtained from a study of low-dose radiotherapy and immunotherapy resistance in tumors. V lost 3 bases, J lost 4 bases, and 12 bases stayed unmatched. The CDR3 loop spans 16 amino acids. Looked up from germline, CDR1 is DFQATT and CDR2 is SNEGSKA (reference sequence). This clonotype was seen many times. Covering alpha and beta chains, TRAV- and TRBV-specific primers were used for the first-strand cDNA. TCR amplification used around 20 PCR cycles, a constant-region primer and a V-primer adapter. TCRdb called the reads again in MiXCR, with one record for every CDR3 protein. The sample comprises under 90,000 distinct CDR3 sequences, over 15% of which are singletons, and approximately 2.8% rests with the top ten. Time point denoted: before trial treatment.

The receptor was derived from a male donor with prostate cancer. The V gene is TRBV20-1, the J gene TRBJ1-2; 9 nucleotides match TRBD1. The specimen comprised PBMCs, sampled before treatment. The CDR3 region is CSARVDRGLTLYGYTF. In nucleotides, the CDR3 is TGCAGTGCTAGGGTGGACAGGGGCCTTACCCTCTATGGCTACACCTTC.